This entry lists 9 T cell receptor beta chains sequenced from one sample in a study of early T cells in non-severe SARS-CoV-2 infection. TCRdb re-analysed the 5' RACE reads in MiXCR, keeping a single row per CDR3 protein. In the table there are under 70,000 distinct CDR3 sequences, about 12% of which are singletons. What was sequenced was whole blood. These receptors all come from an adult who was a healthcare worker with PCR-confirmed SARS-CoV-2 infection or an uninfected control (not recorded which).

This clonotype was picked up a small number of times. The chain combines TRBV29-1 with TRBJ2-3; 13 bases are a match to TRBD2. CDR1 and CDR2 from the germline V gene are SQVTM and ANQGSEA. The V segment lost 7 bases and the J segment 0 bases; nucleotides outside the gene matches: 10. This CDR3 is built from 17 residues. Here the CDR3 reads CSANGLAGEASTDTQYF. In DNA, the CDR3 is TGCAGCGCCAACGGACTAGCGGGGGAGGCTAGCACAGATACGCAGTATTTT.

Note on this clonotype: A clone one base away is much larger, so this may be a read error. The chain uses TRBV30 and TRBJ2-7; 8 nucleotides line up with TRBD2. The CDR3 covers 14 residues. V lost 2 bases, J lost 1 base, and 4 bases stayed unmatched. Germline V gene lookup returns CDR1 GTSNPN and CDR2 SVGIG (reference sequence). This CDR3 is CAWSPRGGSYEQYF. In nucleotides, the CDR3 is TGTGCCTGGAGTCCACGGGGGGGTTCCTACGAGCAGTACTTC.

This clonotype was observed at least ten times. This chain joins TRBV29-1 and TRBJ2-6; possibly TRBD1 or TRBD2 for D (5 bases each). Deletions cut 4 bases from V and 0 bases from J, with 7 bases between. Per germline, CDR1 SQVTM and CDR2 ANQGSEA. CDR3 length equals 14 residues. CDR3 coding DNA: TGCAGCGTTGGGGGGAGCTCTGGGGCCAACGTCCTGACTTTC. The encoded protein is CSVGGSSGANVLTF.

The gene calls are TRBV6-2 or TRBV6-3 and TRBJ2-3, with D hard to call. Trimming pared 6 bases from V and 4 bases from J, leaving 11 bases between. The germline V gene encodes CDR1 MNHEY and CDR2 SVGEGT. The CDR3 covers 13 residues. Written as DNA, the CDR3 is TGTGCCAGCAGCGCGGTTCTTTCAGATACGCAGTATTTT. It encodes CASSAVLSDTQYF.

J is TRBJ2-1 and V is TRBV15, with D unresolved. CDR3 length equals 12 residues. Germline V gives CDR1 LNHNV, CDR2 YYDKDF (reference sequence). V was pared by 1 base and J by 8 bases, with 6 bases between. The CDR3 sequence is CATSRVPYEQFF. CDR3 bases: TGTGCCACCAGCAGAGTGCCCTATGAGCAGTTCTTC.

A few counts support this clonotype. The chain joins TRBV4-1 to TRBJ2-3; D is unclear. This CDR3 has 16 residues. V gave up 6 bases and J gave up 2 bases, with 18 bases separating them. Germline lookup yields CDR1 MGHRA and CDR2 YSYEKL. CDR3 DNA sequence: TGCGCCAGCAGTCCCCTTGGCGGAATCTACACAGATACGCAGTATTTT. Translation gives CASSPLGGIYTDTQYF.

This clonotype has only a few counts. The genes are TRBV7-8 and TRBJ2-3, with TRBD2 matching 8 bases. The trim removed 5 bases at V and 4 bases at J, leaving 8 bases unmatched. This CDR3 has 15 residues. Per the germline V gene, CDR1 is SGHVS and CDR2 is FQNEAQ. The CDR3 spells CASSARREEADTQYF. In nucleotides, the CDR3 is TGTGCCAGCAGCGCCCGGCGGGAGGAGGCAGATACGCAGTATTTT.

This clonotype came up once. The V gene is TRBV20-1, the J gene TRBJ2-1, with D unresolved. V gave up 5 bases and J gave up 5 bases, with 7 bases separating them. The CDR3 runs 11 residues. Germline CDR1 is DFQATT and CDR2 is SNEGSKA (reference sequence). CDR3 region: CSAYRDNEQFF. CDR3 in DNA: TGCAGTGCTTACCGGGACAATGAGCAGTTCTTC.

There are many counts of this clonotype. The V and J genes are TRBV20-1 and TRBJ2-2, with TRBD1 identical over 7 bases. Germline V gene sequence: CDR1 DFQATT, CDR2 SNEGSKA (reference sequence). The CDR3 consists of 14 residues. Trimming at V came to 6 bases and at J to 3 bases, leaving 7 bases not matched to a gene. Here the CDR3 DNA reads TGCAGTGCCCCCGGGACAGAGCACACCGGGGAGCTGTTTTTT. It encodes CSAPGTEHTGELFF.